These 30 T cell receptor beta chains originate from one sample sequenced in a study of control samples from healthy donors and cancer patients. The protocol was immunoSEQ multiplex PCR, while the TCRdb copy is restricted to in-frame clones and leaves out a portion. The sample holds roughly 120,000 clones, approximately 89% seen once. The sequencing sample was made of blood. The source is a woman younger than 35 in good health.

CDR3 sequence (DNA): TGTGCCAGCAATAGGGACAGCAACAATGAGCAGTTCTTC. Residues: CASNRDSNNEQFF. This rearrangement joins TRBV12-3 or TRBV12-4 to TRBJ2-1, with 7 bases aligning to TRBD1. V lost 7 bases to trimming and J lost 5 bases; unmatched junction nucleotides: 5. There are 13 residues in the CDR3.

The chain combines TRBV16 with TRBJ2-7, with D hard to call. Trimming removed 3 bases from V and 4 bases from J, with 7 bases in between. The CDR3 has 12 residues. The germline gives CDR1 KGHSY, CDR2 FQNENV. DNA of the CDR3: TGTGCCAGCAGCCAGTCCGTTTACGAGCAGTACTTC. Amino acid sequence: CASSQSVYEQYF.

The chain carries TRBV27 and TRBJ1-2; no clear D. The germline gives CDR1 MNHEY, CDR2 SMNVEV (reference sequence). V was pared by 2 bases and J by 1 base, with 11 bases between. There are 15 residues in the CDR3. CDR3 loop: CASSLGRGSNYGYTF. The CDR3 bases are TGTGCCAGCAGTTTAGGGCGTGGGAGTAACTATGGCTACACCTTC.

The chain is built from TRBV5-1 and TRBJ2-3; 9 bases line up with TRBD2. The CDR3 contains 13 residues. Germline V CDR1 and CDR2: SGHRS, YFSETQ. Germline trimming cut 9 bases from V and 2 bases from J; bases unmatched to any gene: 4. DNA for the CDR3: TGCGCCACCACTAGCGGGCTCACAGATACGCAGTATTTT. Protein: CATTSGLTDTQYF.

The gene calls are TRBV5-1 and TRBJ2-2; D possibly corresponds to TRBD1 (6 bases). The V gene lost 4 bases and the J gene lost 2 bases, with 18 bases spanning the gap. The CDR3 is 17 residues long. In germline, CDR1 is SGHRS, CDR2 YFSETQ. CDR3: CASSQGRIRSNTGELFF. CDR3 nucleotide sequence: TGCGCCAGCAGCCAGGGGCGTATTAGGTCAAACACCGGGGAGCTGTTTTTT.

The rearrangement uses TRBV12-3 or TRBV12-4 and TRBJ2-1; D may be TRBD2 (5 bases). The CDR3 is 12 residues long. With 10 bases removed from V and 10 bases from J, the gap between germline ends came to 17 bases. For the CDR3, the DNA is TGTGCCATAGGGAGTGTAGCTGGGGAGCAGTTCTTC. This codes for CAIGSVAGEQFF.

The V gene is TRBV5-1, the J gene TRBJ2-7, with D tentatively TRBD1 (5 bases). The CDR3 runs to 15 residues. The ends were cut back, 6 bases at V and 1 base at J, with 17 bases in the middle. Germline assignment: CDR1 SGHRS and CDR2 YFSETQ. The CDR3, as DNA: TGCGCCAGCAAGTGGGAAGGGGCGGCTTCCTACGAGCAGTACTTC. This codes for CASKWEGAASYEQYF.

This sequence joins TRBV11-3 and TRBJ2-2; D is unclear. Germline assignment: CDR1 SGHNT and CDR2 YENEEA. The CDR3 runs 13 residues. Trimming cost V 4 bases and J 5 bases, with 8 bases left between them. CDR3 residues: CASSSLETGELFF. The DNA of the CDR3 is TGTGCCAGCAGCTCCCTAGAGACCGGGGAGCTGTTTTTT.

The rearrangement uses TRBV30 and TRBJ2-3, with D tentatively TRBD1 (5 bases). Trimming removed 3 bases at V and 5 bases at J, with 18 bases between. Germline CDR1 and CDR2: GTSNPN and SVGIG (reference sequence). This CDR3 has 15 residues. The CDR3 here is CAWSADSHGVDTQYF. The CDR3 bases are TGTGCCTGGAGCGCCGACAGTCATGGCGTAGATACGCAGTATTTT.

The V and J genes are TRBV29-1 and TRBJ2-1; D is undetermined. The length of the CDR3 is 12 residues. Germline V gene sequence: CDR1 SQVTM, CDR2 ANQGSEA. V was trimmed by 3 bases and J by 5 bases, leaving 8 bases between them. The CDR3 bases are TGCAGCGTTGATACCTGGGACAATGAGCAGTTCTTC. Translation gives CSVDTWDNEQFF.

This clone was counted once. This rearrangement joins TRBV5-1 to TRBJ1-4; a weak D match, TRBD1 (5 bases). The germline V gene encodes CDR1 SGHRS and CDR2 YFSETQ. The CDR3 runs to 15 residues. V lost 4 bases and J 2 bases, leaving 12 bases between the germline ends. For the CDR3, the DNA is TGCGCCAGCAGCCGGTTAGGGGCCACTAATGAAAAACTGTTTTTT. Its protein product is CASSRLGATNEKLFF.

The chain carries TRBV5-5 and TRBJ1-3; TRBD1 is a possible D gene (6 bases). This CDR3 region has 16 residues. Germline values: CDR1 SGHKS, CDR2 YYEKEE (reference sequence). V lost 4 bases, J lost 0 bases, and 14 bases lay in between. The CDR3 nucleotides read TGTGCCAGCAGCGTACAGGGAGACAGCTCTGGAAACACCATATATTTT. Amino acids: CASSVQGDSSGNTIYF.

The chain links TRBV11-2 to TRBJ1-3; D ambiguous. This CDR3 contains 14 residues. The V and J ends lost 5 bases and 2 bases respectively, with 10 bases between them. In germline, CDR1 is SGHAT, CDR2 FQNNGV. As DNA, the CDR3 is TGTGCCAGCAGCCTTGACGGCGCTGGAAACACCATATATTTT. It specifies CASSLDGAGNTIYF.

The gene calls are TRBV4-3 and TRBJ2-1; D gene uncertain. This CDR3 region has 13 residues. V was pared by 0 bases and J by 9 bases, with 9 bases between. Per germline, CDR1 LGHNA and CDR2 YSLEER. The CDR3 here is CASSQEEGVEQFF. CDR3 sequence (DNA): TGCGCCAGCAGCCAAGAAGAAGGCGTTGAGCAGTTCTTC.

The V call is TRBV10-3, the J call TRBJ1-4; D is perhaps TRBD1 (5 bases). Germline CDR1 and CDR2: ENHRY and SYGVKD. This CDR3 has 14 residues. In DNA, the CDR3 is TGTGCGATAGGCAACTGGGGCTCTAATGAAAAACTGTTTTTT. Its protein product is CAIGNWGSNEKLFF.

In its sample, this clone was seen once. This chain links TRBV9 with TRBJ2-5, with 8 bases lining up with TRBD1. The CDR3 runs to 15 residues. With 2 bases clipped from V and 5 bases from J, the junction kept 8 bases outside the gene matches. Per the germline V gene, CDR1 is SGDLS and CDR2 is YYNGEE. CDR3 sequence (DNA): TGTGCCAGCAGCGTTCTAGGACAGGGCTGGGAGACCCAGTACTTC. Protein sequence: CASSVLGQGWETQYF.

The DNA for the CDR3 is TGTGCCAGCTCACCCGGAGAAGAGCAGTACTTC. Translated: CASSPGEEQYF. The genes are TRBV18 and TRBJ2-7; D not certain. The V and J ends lost 3 bases and 7 bases respectively, with 7 bases between them. CDR1 is KGHSH, CDR2 LQKENI, per germline. This CDR3 is built from 11 residues.

The J gene is TRBJ2-5, the V gene TRBV24-1, with D maybe TRBD2 (5 bases). The V gene lost 1 base and the J gene lost 3 bases, with 8 bases spanning the gap. Germline CDR1 reads KGHDR; CDR2 reads SFDVKD. This CDR3 comprises 14 residues. CDR3 region: CATSDLSGKETQYF. As DNA, the CDR3 is TGTGCCACCAGTGATTTATCGGGGAAAGAGACCCAGTACTTC.

This clone was picked up one time. The chain carries TRBV6-1 and TRBJ2-2, with 8 bases lining up with TRBD1. This CDR3 comprises 15 residues. V gave up 1 base and J gave up 5 bases; unmatched junction bases: 3. The V gene's germline CDR1 is MNHNS and CDR2 SASEGT. The CDR3 protein is CASSEGDRWTGELFF. DNA for the CDR3: TGTGCCAGCAGTGAAGGGGACAGGTGGACCGGGGAGCTGTTTTTT.

CDR3 residues: CASSYVSRTSEQYF. In DNA, the CDR3 is TGTGCCAGCAGTTACGTTTCTAGAACGTCGGAGCAGTACTTC. The chain carries TRBV6-2 or TRBV6-3 and TRBJ2-7; D unresolved. Trimming stripped 2 bases from V and 7 bases from J, with 15 bases between. The germline gives CDR1 MNHEY, CDR2 SVGEGT. CDR3 length: 14 residues.

This clone was seen just once. The chain joins TRBV30 to TRBJ2-3; 8 positions match TRBD2. This CDR3 is built from 15 residues. The germline V gene has CDR1 GTSNPN and CDR2 SVGIG (reference sequence). The ends lost 1 base at V and 5 bases at J; junction bases unmatched: 8. The CDR3 spells CAWSANGGALDTQYF. The CDR3 nucleotides read TGTGCCTGGAGTGCCAACGGGGGGGCCTTAGATACGCAGTATTTT.

This clone was counted a single time. The chain links TRBV6-2 or TRBV6-3 to TRBJ2-1; D gene uncertain. Looked up from germline, CDR1 is MNHEY and CDR2 is SVGEGT. The V end was cut by 5 bases, the J end by 10 bases, with 9 bases between. The CDR3 covers 11 residues. The CDR3 nucleotides are TGTGCCAGCAGTAACGGGCGCGAGCAGTTCTTC. As protein: CASSNGREQFF.

This clone occurred once. The chain's CDR3 is CASSFSASGGTEAFF. CDR3 bases: TGTGCCAGCAGCTTCTCGGCATCAGGGGGCACTGAAGCTTTCTTT. The V and J genes are TRBV5-6 and TRBJ1-1; 7 positions agree with TRBD1. The germline V gene encodes CDR1 SGHDT and CDR2 YYEEEE. This CDR3 spans 15 amino acids. The J segment lost 4 bases and the V segment lost 2 bases, leaving 8 bases of the junction unmatched.

V and J are TRBV4-1 and TRBJ2-1; 7 bases agree with TRBD1. Germline CDR1 and CDR2: MGHRA and YSYEKL. Losses at the gene ends were 4 bases for V and 6 bases for J; bases not matched to a gene: 18. The CDR3 extends over 18 amino acids. CDR3 sequence (DNA): TGCGCCAGCAGCCGAGGGGATAGACAGGGCGGCGGAGGCAATGAGCAGTTCTTC. The encoded protein is CASSRGDRQGGGGNEQFF.

V usage is TRBV3-1 (or the pseudogene TRBV3-2) and J usage is TRBJ2-7; 11 bases match TRBD2. The CDR3 is 16 amino acids. Trimming cost V 1 base and J 2 bases; bases outside gene matches: 4. The germline CDR1 and CDR2 sequences are LGHDT and YNNKEL (reference sequence). The CDR3 sequence is CASSQALAGAAYEQYF. The DNA for the CDR3 is TGTGCCAGCAGCCAAGCACTAGCGGGAGCAGCCTACGAGCAGTACTTC.

This rearrangement joins TRBV18 to TRBJ2-3; tentatively, D is TRBD1 or TRBD2 (5 bases each). The CDR3 contains 17 residues. Germline V gene data show CDR1 as KGHSH and CDR2 as LQKENI. V lost 3 bases and J lost 0, with 16 bases in between. CDR3 bases: TGTGCCAGCTCACCTCAGCCGGGGACGGCTAGCACAGATACGCAGTATTTT. Amino acid sequence: CASSPQPGTASTDTQYF.

Regarding this clone: The sample holds other DNA sequences that translate to the same CDR3. The rearrangement joins TRBV19 to TRBJ1-1; perhaps TRBD1 as D (5 bases). The germline V and J ends were trimmed by 2 bases and 5 bases, with 15 bases remaining between them. The CDR3 totals 15 residues. Germline loops: CDR1 LNHDA, CDR2 SQIVND (reference sequence). The CDR3: CASSILGTGGTEAFF. CDR3 nucleotide sequence: TGTGCCAGTAGTATATTGGGGACGGGGGGTACTGAAGCTTTCTTT.

The chain is built from TRBV9 and TRBJ2-7, with 9 bases identical to TRBD1. Germline CDR1 and CDR2: SGDLS and YYNGEE. V shed 2 bases, J shed 6 bases, and the junction held 3 bases outside the gene matches. The CDR3 loop spans 13 amino acids. The CDR3 DNA reads TGTGCCAGCAGCGTCGGGACAGGGTCCGAGCAGTACTTC. It yields the protein CASSVGTGSEQYF.

V usage is TRBV5-1 and J usage is TRBJ2-5; no clear D. Deletions cut 3 bases from V and 2 bases from J, with 14 bases between. Germline V gene lookup returns CDR1 SGHRS and CDR2 YFSETQ. This CDR3 contains 15 residues. The CDR3: CASSYRGYLQETQYF. CDR3 bases: TGCGCCAGCAGCTACAGAGGTTACTTACAAGAGACCCAGTACTTC.

A few counts support this clone. The J gene is TRBJ2-2, the V gene TRBV10-1; D gene uncertain. Trimming stripped 7 bases from V and 4 bases from J, with 28 bases between. The CDR3 has 19 amino acids. Germline V gene sequence: CDR1 WNHNN, CDR2 SYGVQD (reference sequence). CDR3 region: CASISPTRPRRTITGELFF. The CDR3, as DNA: TGCGCCAGCATTTCTCCGACCCGACCTCGGCGGACCATCACCGGGGAGCTGTTTTTT.